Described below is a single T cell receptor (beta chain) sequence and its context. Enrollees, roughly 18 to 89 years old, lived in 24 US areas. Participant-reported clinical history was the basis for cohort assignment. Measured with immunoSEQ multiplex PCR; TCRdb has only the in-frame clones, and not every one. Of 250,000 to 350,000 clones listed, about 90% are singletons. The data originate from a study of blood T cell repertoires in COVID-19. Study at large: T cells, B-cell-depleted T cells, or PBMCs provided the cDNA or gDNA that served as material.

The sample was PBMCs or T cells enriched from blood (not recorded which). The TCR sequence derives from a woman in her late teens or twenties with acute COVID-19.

In nucleotides, the CDR3 is TGTGCCAGCAGTGATCGGCAGCCCCAGCATTTT. This encodes CASSDRQPQHF. The rearrangement links TRBV28 to TRBJ1-5; D is unresolved. The CDR3 is 11 residues long. Germline V gene data show CDR1 as MDHEN and CDR2 as SYDVKM. Trimming took 5 bases from V and 7 from J, leaving 6 bases between them.